The rows below give T cell receptor beta chains drawn from one sample of a study of shared clonotypes between healthy human individuals. The assay was immunoSEQ multiplex PCR, and TCRdb's table has in-frame clones only and misses some. The sample carries 450,000 to 600,000 clones, around 80% recorded once. The sequenced sample was PBMCs. The receptors stem from a woman aged 40 to 55 in good health. Some clones in this sample may be carry-over from other donors' samples. The CDR3 runs from the conserved cysteine through the conserved F or W.

V | CDR3
TRBV7-6 | CASSLGQGAYGYTF
TRBV7-2 | CASSARTGNTEAFF
TRBV6-1 | CASCDRQGWAGELFF
TRBV7-9 | CASSAGKESGYTF
TRBV5-4 | CASSPDRGTNEKLFF
TRBV28 | CASGFGRVNTEAFF
TRBV5-4 | CASSLAHSGYGYTF
TRBV29-1 | CSPPVPFGIQYF
TRBV29-1 | CSVEPSGHLDEQFF
TRBV7-6 | CASSNDGISYEQYF
TRBV7-2 | CASSRDNYPLGETQYF
TRBV2 | CASVDRETSYEQYF
TRBV6-1 | CASSADPSGANVLTF
TRBV5-1 | CASSFSRGERARQETQYF
TRBV10-1 | CASSEGLNNEQFF
TRBV5-5 | CASSLGGNGETQYF
TRBV7-9 | CASSQSSYEQYF
TRBV28 | CASSLPGYEQYF
TRBV25-1 | CASRSGGQETQYF
TRBV19 | CASSIDLARFLSYEQYF
TRBV5-5 | CASRSPTGPNGEQYF
TRBV7-6 | CASSSTGAGGNTIYF
TRBV5-4 | CASGSRGAEETQYF
TRBV7-6 | CASSLDSVLDTQYF
TRBV5-1 | CASSWDGRTTDTQYF